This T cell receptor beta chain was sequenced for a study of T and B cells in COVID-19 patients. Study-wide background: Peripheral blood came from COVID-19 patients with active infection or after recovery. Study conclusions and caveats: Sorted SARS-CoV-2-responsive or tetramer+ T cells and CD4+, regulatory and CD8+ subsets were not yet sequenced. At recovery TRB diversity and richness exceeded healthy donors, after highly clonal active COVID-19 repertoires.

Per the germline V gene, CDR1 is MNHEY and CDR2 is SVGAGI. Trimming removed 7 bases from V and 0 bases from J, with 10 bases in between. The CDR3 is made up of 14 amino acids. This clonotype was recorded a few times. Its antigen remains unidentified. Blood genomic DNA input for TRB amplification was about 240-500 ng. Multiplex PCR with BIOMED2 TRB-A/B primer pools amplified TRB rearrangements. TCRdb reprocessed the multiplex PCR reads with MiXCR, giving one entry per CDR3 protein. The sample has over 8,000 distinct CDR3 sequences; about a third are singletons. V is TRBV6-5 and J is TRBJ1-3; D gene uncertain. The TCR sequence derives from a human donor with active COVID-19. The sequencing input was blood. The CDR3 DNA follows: TGTGCCAGCAAACCTGCGAGCTCTGGAAACACCATATATTTT. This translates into CASKPASSGNTIYF.